The 18 T cell receptor beta chains reported below all come from one sample, sequenced in a study of T-cell memory formation after mild COVID-19 (dated by TCRdb to the early 2020s). To prepare the library, 5' RACE was applied. The instrument was an Illumina NovaSeq 6000. TCRdb reprocessing: public reads trimmed at Q25 with fastp, clones called with MiXCR, in-frame beta chains kept. All rows with the same CDR3 protein become a single entry with the most common DNA and genes. This sample holds some 40,000 distinct CDR3 sequences; 7.5% to 10% were observed only once. The biggest ten clones account for over 9.5% of the sample. The specimen sequenced was PBMCs or a T cell subset sorted from them (not recorded which). The receptors here all came from an adult woman who had mild COVID-19 (a few samples of this study predate the infection). The sample titles of this study are shuffled in the database, so cell type and time point are left out; the donor was told from shared clones.

The chain joins TRBV12-3 or TRBV12-4 to TRBJ2-3; unclear D gene. Deletions cut 2 bases from V and 4 bases from J, with 7 bases between. The CDR3 length is 13 residues. The CDR3 protein is CASSLFGADTQYF. DNA of the CDR3: TGTGCCAGCAGTTTATTCGGCGCAGATACGCAGTATTTT.

By share, this clonotype counts as medium-sized. V and J are TRBV7-9 and TRBJ2-5, with D perhaps being TRBD1 or TRBD2 (5 bases each). Trimming removed 1 base from V and 1 base from J, with 13 bases in between. CDR3 length equals 16 residues. CDR1 and CDR2 (germline): SEHNR, FQNEAQ (reference sequence). Written as DNA, the CDR3 is TGTGCCAGCAGCTTAGGAGGGGTTCTGGTCCAAGAGACCCAGTACTTC. This translates into CASSLGGVLVQETQYF. Full variable domain (missing parts from reference TRBV7-9 and TRBJ2-5): DTGVSQNPRHKITKRGQNVTFRCDPISEHNRLYWYRQTLGQGPEFLTYFQNEAQLEKSRLLSDRFSAERPKGSFSTLEIQRTEQGDSAMYLCASSLGGVLVQETQYFGPGTRLLVL.

There are a few counts of this clonotype. The chain carries TRBV19 and TRBJ1-5; D uncertain. V was clipped by 4 bases and J by 0 bases, with 7 bases between them. The CDR3 consists of 14 residues. Germline CDR1 LNHDA, CDR2 SQIVND (reference sequence). This CDR3 reads CASSRQNSNQPQHF. For the CDR3, the DNA is TGTGCCAGTAGTAGGCAAAATAGCAATCAGCCCCAGCATTTT.

DNA for the CDR3: TGCAGTGCCTCCCCGGGGGCAAGGGATCAGCCCCAGCATTTT. Protein: CSASPGARDQPQHF. The rearrangement joins TRBV20-1 to TRBJ1-5; D is possibly TRBD1 (6 bases). Germline loops: CDR1 DFQATT, CDR2 SNEGSKA (reference sequence). V lost 6 bases to trimming and J lost 5 bases, with 17 bases between them. The CDR3 length is 14 residues.

The rearrangement uses TRBV5-1 and TRBJ1-1, with a weak D call TRBD1 (6 bases). Trimming cost V 0 bases and J 5 bases, with 17 bases left between them. The length of the CDR3 is 16 residues. Germline CDR1 reads SGHRS; CDR2 reads YFSETQ. CDR3 DNA: TGCGCCAGCAGCTTGGGGGAGGGGGACCCCGGGACTGAAGCTTTCTTT. This translates into CASSLGEGDPGTEAFF. Full variable domain (missing parts from reference TRBV5-1 and TRBJ1-1): KAGVTQTPRYLIKTRGQQVTLSCSPISGHRSVSWYQQTPGQGLQFLFEYFSETQRNKGNFPGRFSGRQFSNSRSEMNVSTLELGDSALYLCASSLGEGDPGTEAFFGQGTRLTVV.

This chain connects TRBV6-1 to TRBJ2-2; D gene uncertain. Germline lookup yields CDR1 MNHNS and CDR2 SASEGT. Trimming took off 10 bases at V and 4 bases at J, with 16 bases between the two ends. There are 14 residues in the CDR3. As DNA, the CDR3 is TGTGCCATCCTCCCCCATGGGATCACCGGGGAGCTGTTTTTT. Amino acids: CAILPHGITGELFF.

The CDR3: CASSQNFARGADTQYF. DNA for the CDR3: TGTGCCAGCAGCCAAAACTTCGCTCGCGGGGCAGATACGCAGTATTTT. This sequence joins TRBV14 and TRBJ2-3; weak D call: TRBD2 (6 bases). V was cut by 2 bases and J by 4 bases, with 16 bases left in between. Germline V CDR1 and CDR2: SGHDN, FVKESK. This CDR3 is built from 16 residues.

This clonotype showed up just a few times. The chain combines TRBV11-3 with TRBJ2-7; TRBD2 matches at 7 bases. CDR1 and CDR2 (germline): SGHNT, YENEEA. CDR3 size: 15 residues. V trimming: 5 bases; J trimming: 7 bases; junction bases outside the gene matches: 14. The DNA for the CDR3 is TGTGCCAGCAGCCGGAGCCGGGACTACGTAGGGGAGCAGTACTTC. The encoded protein is CASSRSRDYVGEQYF.

This clonotype was counted ten times or more. The gene calls are TRBV4-3 and TRBJ2-7; tentatively, D is TRBD1 (5 bases). Germline CDR1 and CDR2: LGHNA and YSLEER. Deletions cut 0 bases from V and 2 bases from J, with 11 bases between. The CDR3 length is 15 residues. CDR3 amino acids: CASSQEYSGTYEQYF. CDR3 bases: TGCGCCAGCAGCCAAGAGTACTCAGGGACCTACGAGCAGTACTTC.

This clonotype occurred a few times. The V call is TRBV7-2, the J call TRBJ2-5; the D is unclear. V gave up 5 bases and J gave up 3 bases, with 7 bases separating them. Germline CDR1 SGHTA, CDR2 FQGNSA. The CDR3 is 12 residues long. CDR3 loop: CASSPSKETQYF. CDR3 nucleotides: TGTGCCAGCAGCCCTAGTAAAGAGACCCAGTACTTC. The full variable domain, in which reference TRBV7-2 and TRBJ2-5 provide the parts outside the CDR3, is GAGVSQSPSNKVTEKGKDVELRCDPISGHTALYWYRQSLGQGLEFLIYFQGNSAPDKSGLPSDRFSAERTGGSVSTLTIQRTQQEDSAVYLCASSPSKETQYFGPGTRLLVL.

This clonotype was seen only a few times. The junction departs from the called germline gene at one end, perhaps through a read error. The rearrangement links TRBV5-5 to TRBJ2-7; 14 bases match TRBD2. The CDR3 runs 15 residues. Germline assignment: CDR1 SGHKS and CDR2 YYEKEE (reference sequence). CDR3 residues: CASTLGLAGVDEQYF. The CDR3 nucleotides read TGTGCCAGCACCTTGGGACTAGCGGGAGTAGACGAGCAGTACTTC. The whole variable domain, remainder taken from reference TRBV5-5 and TRBJ2-7, is DAGVTQSPTHLIKTRGQQVTLRCSPISGHKSVSWYQQVLGQGPQFIFQYYEKEERGRGNFPDRFSARQFPNYSSELNVNALLLGDSALYLCASTLGLAGVDEQYFGPGTRLTVT.

This clonotype was seen only a few times. The chain recombines TRBV18 with TRBJ2-7; 7 nucleotides match TRBD1. Germline V lookup: CDR1 KGHSH, CDR2 LQKENI. CDR3 length equals 14 residues. V was clipped by 3 bases and J by 1 base; unmatched bases: 3. The CDR3, as DNA: TGTGCCAGCTCACCGGGGACAGATTCCTACGAGCAGTACTTC. Translation: CASSPGTDSYEQYF.

V is TRBV7-2 and J is TRBJ2-1, with 13 bases identical to TRBD2. The CDR3 is 15 amino acids. Trimming removed 5 bases from V and 4 bases from J; junction bases left unmatched: 2. Germline values: CDR1 SGHTA, CDR2 FQGNSA. In DNA form, the CDR3 reads TGTGCCAGCAGCCTGACTAGCGGGGGGTACAATGAGCAGTTCTTC. Residues: CASSLTSGGYNEQFF.

This clonotype has only a few counts. The chain is built from TRBV7-8 and TRBJ1-5; D is unclear. The germline gives CDR1 SGHVS, CDR2 FQNEAQ. This CDR3 comprises 13 residues. V was pared by 5 bases and J by 4 bases, with 9 bases between. Here the CDR3 DNA reads TGTGCCAGCAGCCCCCGCCCAAATCAGCCCCAGCATTTT. It specifies CASSPRPNQPQHF.

The chain uses TRBV7-2 and TRBJ2-1, with TRBD2 as a possible D gene (5 bases). The CDR3 totals 14 residues. The V gene's germline CDR1 is SGHTA and CDR2 FQGNSA. V lost 5 bases and J lost 1, with 9 bases in between. CDR3 in amino acids: CASSPPGSYNEQFF. CDR3 sequence (DNA): TGTGCCAGCAGCCCCCCGGGGTCCTACAATGAGCAGTTCTTC.

This clonotype was picked up a small number of times. This chain uses TRBV7-2 with TRBJ2-1; 8 bases align to TRBD2. Germline CDR1 is SGHTA and CDR2 is FQGNSA. The CDR3 consists of 14 residues. V gave up 1 base and J gave up 4 bases; unmatched junction bases: 0. The CDR3 region is CASSLGLAYNEQFF. The CDR3 DNA is TGTGCCAGCAGCTTAGGACTAGCGTACAATGAGCAGTTCTTC.

This clonotype turned up a few times. V gene TRBV12-3 or TRBV12-4 combines with J gene TRBJ1-1, with 8 bases aligning to TRBD1. The CDR3 loop spans 13 amino acids. Unmatched junction bases numbered 7, after V lost 3 bases and J lost 10 bases. CDR3 region: CASSFRQGAGAFF. Here the CDR3 DNA reads TGTGCCAGCAGTTTTCGGCAGGGGGCGGGAGCTTTCTTT.

The V and J genes are TRBV19 and TRBJ1-5; 9 bases agree with TRBD1. This CDR3 is 15 amino acids long. Germline V gene data show CDR1 as LNHDA and CDR2 as SQIVND (reference sequence). Trimming cost V 5 bases and J 5 bases; bases outside gene matches: 7. Written as DNA, the CDR3 is TGTGCCAGTAGTTTCCGACAGGGGGATCATCAGCCCCAGCATTTT. It specifies CASSFRQGDHQPQHF.